The rows below give T cell receptor beta chains drawn from one sample of a study of OX40 agonist ivuxolimab in advanced cancers. The assay was immunoSEQ multiplex PCR, and TCRdb's table has in-frame clones only and misses some. The sample holds fewer than 25,000 clones, roughly 80% seen once. Sequenced material: CD4+ or CD8+ T cells sorted from blood, taken in a trial of the OX40 agonist ivuxolimab. The receptors stem from an adult with an advanced solid tumor such as melanoma, head and neck, liver or kidney cancer. Both conserved end residues are part of each CDR3. Fields, in order: clone size, J gene, V gene, D gene, CDR3 protein, CDR3 DNA. D genes are given only for firm matches. Not every row has a clone size; where given, it reads once, few, many or a size class.

>.|TRBJ2-1|TRBV10-3|.
CAISATTNEQFF
TGTGCCATCAGTGCGACCACGAATGAGCAGTTCTTC
>.|TRBJ2-5|TRBV4-2|TRBD1
CASSQSGTGQETQYF
TGTGCCAGCAGCCAGAGCGGGACAGGGCAAGAGACCCAGTACTTC
>.|TRBJ2-7|TRBV13|.
CASSAGASYEQYF
TGTGCCAGCAGCGCAGGGGCCTCCTACGAGCAGTACTTC
>.|TRBJ2-5|TRBV11-2|.
CASSLRQRAQETQYF
TGTGCCAGCAGCTTGAGACAGCGGGCACAAGAGACCCAGTACTTC
>.|TRBJ2-7|TRBV9|TRBD2
CASSVASSGSYEQYF
TGTGCCAGCAGCGTAGCTAGTAGCGGGAGCTACGAGCAGTACTTC
>once|TRBJ2-5|TRBV2|.
CASSGAPYTKTQYF
TGTGCCAGCAGTGGGGCCCCCTACACGAAGACCCAGTACTTC
>.|TRBJ2-5|TRBV11-2|TRBD2
CASSPPGGGETQYF
TGTGCCAGCAGCCCTCCGGGGGGTGGAGAGACCCAGTACTTC
>.|TRBJ1-2|TRBV28|.
CATKEGRGYTF
TGTGCCACCAAGGAGGGTCGTGGCTACACCTTC
>once|TRBJ2-7|TRBV10-2|.
CASSESRFEQYF
TGCGCCAGCAGTGAGTCACGGTTCGAGCAGTACTTC
>.|TRBJ1-5|TRBV15|.
CATSRDGNQPQHF
TGTGCCACCAGCAGAGATGGCAATCAGCCCCAGCATTTT
>.|TRBJ2-2|TRBV28|TRBD2
CASSLPTSGSAGELFF
TGTGCCAGCAGTTTACCAACTAGCGGGAGTGCCGGGGAGCTGTTTTTT
>.|TRBJ1-5|TRBV28|.
CASTVTGSNQPQHF
TGTGCCAGCACCGTGACAGGTAGCAATCAGCCCCAGCATTTT
>.|TRBJ2-7|TRBV13|TRBD1
CASSDGTGSDEQYF
TGTGCCAGCAGCGACGGGACAGGGTCGGACGAGCAGTACTTC
>once|TRBJ2-7|TRBV7-2|.
CASSTGFSYEQYF
TGTGCCAGCAGCACGGGGTTCTCCTACGAGCAGTACTTC
>.|TRBJ1-3|TRBV5-4|.
CASSLLGSGNTIYF
TGTGCCAGCAGCTTGCTGGGGTCGGGAAACACCATATATTTT
>.|TRBJ1-4|TRBV2|.
CASARPATNEKLFF
TGTGCCAGCGCGCGGCCCGCAACTAATGAAAAACTGTTTTTT
>.|TRBJ2-1|TRBV11-2|.
CASSLQFGGGNNEQFF
TGTGCCAGCAGCCTCCAGTTTGGAGGGGGGAATAATGAGCAGTTCTTC
>.|TRBJ2-1|TRBV27|.
CASSLPRTESNEQFF
TGTGCCAGCAGTTTACCCAGGACAGAGAGCAATGAGCAGTTCTTC
>.|TRBJ2-3|TRBV29-1|TRBD2
CSSLLAGVGDTQYF
TGCAGCTCACTACTAGCGGGAGTTGGGGATACGCAGTATTTT
>.|TRBJ1-1|TRBV4-3|.
CASSFGGGGSYEAFF
TGCGCCAGCAGCTTCGGGGGTGGAGGTTCGTATGAAGCTTTCTTT
>.|TRBJ1-1|TRBV28|TRBD1
CASSEIPGQTNTEAFF
TGTGCCAGCAGTGAGATACCGGGACAGACTAACACTGAAGCTTTCTTT
>few|TRBJ1-1|TRBV9|TRBD1
CASSPRTGMNTEAFF
TGTGCCAGCAGCCCAAGGACAGGTATGAACACTGAAGCTTTCTTT
>.|TRBJ2-1|TRBV7-2|.
CASSLAGPDIRYEQFF
TGTGCCAGCAGCTTAGCCGGACCAGATATTCGGTATGAGCAGTTCTTC
>few|TRBJ1-1|TRBV10-1|.
CASSEGGTEAFF
TGCGCCAGCAGTGAGGGGGGCACTGAAGCTTTCTTT
>.|TRBJ2-1|TRBV9|TRBD2
CASSVGWREGRDEQFF
TGTGCCAGCAGCGTAGGTTGGCGGGAGGGGAGGGATGAGCAGTTCTTC
>.|TRBJ2-3|TRBV28|.
CASSDWTSTDTQYF
TGTGCCAGCAGTGACTGGACTAGCACAGATACGCAGTATTTT
>medium-sized|TRBJ2-3|TRBV5-6|.
CASSWRRQPSTDTQYF
TGTGCCAGCAGCTGGAGGAGACAGCCTAGCACAGATACGCAGTATTTT
>.|TRBJ2-5|TRBV29-1|.
CSVGETQYF
TGCAGCGTGGGAGAGACCCAGTACTTC